This is a list of T cell receptor beta chains from one sample in a study of blood T cell repertoires in COVID-19. TCRdb's copy holds only in-frame clones and misses some; the assay was immunoSEQ multiplex PCR. The data show 150,000 or so clones, roughly nine tenths seen once. The specimen sequenced was peripheral blood. These receptors were collected from a woman between 65 and 79 years old with acute or convalescent COVID-19. The CDR3 runs from the conserved cysteine through the conserved F or W. Fields, in order: clone size, J gene, D gene, V gene, CDR3 protein, CDR3 DNA. The D gene is left open where the match is weak. For some rows the clone size is stated as once, few or many, or as a class when expanded; others skip it.

once | TRBJ2-5 | TRBD1 | TRBV18 | CASSPLQGAETQYF | TGTGCCAGCTCACCTCTACAGGGGGCAGAGACCCAGTACTTC
. | TRBJ1-5 | TRBD1 | TRBV5-1 | CASSPTGVESNQPQHF | TGCGCCAGCAGTCCTACAGGGGTCGAAAGCAATCAGCCCCAGCATTTT
. | TRBJ1-2 | TRBD1 | TRBV5-4 | CASSRQGIRGGYTF | TGTGCCAGCAGCAGACAGGGGATACGCGGTGGCTACACCTTC
. | TRBJ1-6 | . | TRBV18 | CASSPTGIGSPLHF | TGTGCCAGCTCACCAACCGGGATTGGTTCACCCCTCCACTTT
. | TRBJ1-3 | . | TRBV7-3 | CASSLTRDHGNTIYF | TGTGCCAGCAGCCTCACCAGGGATCACGGAAACACCATATATTTT
. | TRBJ1-2 | . | TRBV6-2/TRBV6-3 | CASSYPSAGYGYTF | TGTGCCAGCAGTTACCCTTCCGCGGGGTATGGCTACACCTTC
few | TRBJ1-2 | TRBD1 | TRBV19 | CASSTADRGGYGYTF | TGTGCCAGTAGTACGGCGGACAGGGGAGGCTATGGCTACACCTTC
. | TRBJ1-5 | . | TRBV7-2 | CASSFEGLAQPQHF | TGTGCCAGCAGCTTTGAGGGCTTGGCCCAGCCCCAGCATTTT
. | TRBJ2-1 | TRBD2 | TRBV3-1/TRBV3-2 | CASSQARGESSEQFF | TGTGCCAGCAGCCAAGCCCGGGGGGAGTCTTCCGAGCAGTTCTTC
. | TRBJ2-1 | TRBD2 | TRBV5-1 | CASSLEVGLAGVGSYNEQFF | TGCGCCAGCAGCTTGGAGGTCGGTCTAGCGGGGGTGGGCTCCTACAATGAGCAGTTCTTC
. | TRBJ2-1 | TRBD2 | TRBV18 | CASSPQTSGKNNEQFF | TGTGCCAGCTCACCGCAGACTAGCGGTAAGAACAATGAGCAGTTCTTC
. | TRBJ2-1 | TRBD2 | TRBV3-1/TRBV3-2 | CASSHFRASGGSMGNEQFF | TGTGCCAGCAGCCATTTCCGGGCTAGCGGGGGGTCAATGGGGAATGAGCAGTTCTTC
. | TRBJ2-7 | TRBD2 | TRBV3-1/TRBV3-2 | CASSQDIGGADEQYF | TGTGCCAGCAGCCAAGATATCGGGGGGGCCGATGAGCAGTACTTC
. | TRBJ1-1 | TRBD1 | TRBV28 | CASTQDRVVAEAFF | TGTGCCAGCACACAGGACAGGGTAGTCGCTGAAGCTTTCTTT
. | TRBJ1-2 | . | TRBV19 | CASRPTGNYGYTF | TGTGCCAGTAGACCTACAGGGAACTATGGCTACACCTTC